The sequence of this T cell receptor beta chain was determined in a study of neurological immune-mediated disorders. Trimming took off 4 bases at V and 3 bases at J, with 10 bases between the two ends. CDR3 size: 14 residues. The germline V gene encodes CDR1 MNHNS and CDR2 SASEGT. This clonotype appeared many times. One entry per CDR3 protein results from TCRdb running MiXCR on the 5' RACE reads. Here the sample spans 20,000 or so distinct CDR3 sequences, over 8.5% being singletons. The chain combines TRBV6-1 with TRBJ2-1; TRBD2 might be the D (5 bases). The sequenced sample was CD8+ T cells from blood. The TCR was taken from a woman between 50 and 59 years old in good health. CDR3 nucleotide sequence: TGTGCCAGCAGTGGCGGAGGAGGCTACAATGAGCAGTTCTTC. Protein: CASSGGGGYNEQFF.